This TCR beta chain was sequenced during a study of CD8+ T cells in alopecia areata. Treatment specified: oral pan-JAK inhibitor, 5-10 mg twice daily. Regarding the study as a whole: Scalp clonality and expanded CD8+ clones among the top 100 fell significantly with tofacitinib.

Sequencing relied on a cDNA template that was reverse transcribed from extracted RNA. The data were produced by immunoSEQ multiplex PCR, yet TCRdb's version contains in-frame clones alone and is incomplete. This table has around 190,000 clones, roughly 70% appearing once. Germline CDR1 SQVTM, CDR2 ANQGSEA. V lost 8 bases and J lost 9; bases outside the gene matches: 10. The CDR3 has 12 residues. Turning to this clone: Its antigen is not identified.

The TCR was taken from a human donor with alopecia areata. This material consisted of CD4+ T cells sorted from blood, taken around week 50, from a patient treated with tofacitinib. The chain joins TRBV29-1 to TRBJ2-1; 7 bases align to TRBD2. CDR3 in DNA: TGCAGCTTCCACTCACTAGCGACTGAGCAGTTCTTC. It specifies CSFHSLATEQFF.